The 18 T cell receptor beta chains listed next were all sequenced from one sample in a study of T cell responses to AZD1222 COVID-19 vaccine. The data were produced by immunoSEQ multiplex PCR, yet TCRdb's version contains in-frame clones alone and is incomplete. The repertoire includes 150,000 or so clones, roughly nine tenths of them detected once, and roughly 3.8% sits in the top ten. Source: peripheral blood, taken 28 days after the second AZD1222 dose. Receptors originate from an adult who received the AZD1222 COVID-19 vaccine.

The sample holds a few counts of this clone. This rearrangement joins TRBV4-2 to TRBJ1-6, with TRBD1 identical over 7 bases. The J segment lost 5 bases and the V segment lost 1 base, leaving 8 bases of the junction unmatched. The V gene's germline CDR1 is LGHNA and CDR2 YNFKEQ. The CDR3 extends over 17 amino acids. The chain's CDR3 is CASSQANRGQNNSPLHF. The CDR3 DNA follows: TGTGCCAGCAGCCAAGCCAACAGGGGTCAAAATAATTCACCCCTCCACTTT.

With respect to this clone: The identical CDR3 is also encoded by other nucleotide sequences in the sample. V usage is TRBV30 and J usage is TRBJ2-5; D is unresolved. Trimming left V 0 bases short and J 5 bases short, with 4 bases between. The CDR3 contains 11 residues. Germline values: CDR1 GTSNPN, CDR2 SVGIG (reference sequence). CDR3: CAWSVGETQYF. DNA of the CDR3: TGTGCCTGGAGTGTCGGGGAGACCCAGTACTTC.

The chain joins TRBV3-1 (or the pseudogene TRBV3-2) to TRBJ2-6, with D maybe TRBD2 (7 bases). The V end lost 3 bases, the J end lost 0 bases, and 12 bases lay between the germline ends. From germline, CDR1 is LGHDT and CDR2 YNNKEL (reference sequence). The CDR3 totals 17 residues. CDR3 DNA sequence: TGTGCCAGCAGCCACGCGGGGGCCCTCTCTGGGGCCAACGTCCTGACTTTC. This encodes CASSHAGALSGANVLTF.

The CDR3 region has the DNA TGTGCCAGCAGCAGGGGAGTAGCGGGGGGTAGCTCCTACAATGAGCAGTTCTTC. Its protein product is CASSRGVAGGSSYNEQFF. This chain connects TRBV5-4 to TRBJ2-1; 10 nucleotides agree with TRBD2. The CDR3 is 18 amino acids. The germline gives CDR1 SGHNT, CDR2 YYREEE (reference sequence). Trimming took 4 bases from V and 0 from J; bases not matched to a gene: 10.

This chain's CDR3 is CASSTRQVGTGELFF. In nucleotides, the CDR3 is TGTGCCAGCAGCACCCGACAGGTGGGCACCGGGGAGCTGTTTTTT. This chain joins TRBV7-2 and TRBJ2-2, with a tentative D call TRBD1 (6 bases). The V gene's germline CDR1 is SGHTA and CDR2 FQGNSA. This CDR3 has 15 residues. V was cut by 5 bases and J by 4 bases, with 14 bases left in between.

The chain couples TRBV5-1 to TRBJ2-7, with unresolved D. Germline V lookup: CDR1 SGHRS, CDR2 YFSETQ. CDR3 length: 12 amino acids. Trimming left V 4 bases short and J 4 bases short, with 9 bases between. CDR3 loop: CASSMELYEQYF. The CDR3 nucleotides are TGCGCCAGCAGCATGGAGCTTTACGAGCAGTACTTC.

The CDR3 sequence: CASSPGVNSYEQYF. The CDR3 DNA reads TGTGCCAGCAGCCCAGGGGTTAACTCCTACGAGCAGTACTTC. This sequence joins TRBV7-2 and TRBJ2-7, with a possible D match to TRBD1 (6 bases). V was clipped by 5 bases and J by 0 bases, with 11 bases between them. The CDR3 runs to 14 residues. Germline-derived CDR1 and CDR2 are SGHTA and FQGNSA.

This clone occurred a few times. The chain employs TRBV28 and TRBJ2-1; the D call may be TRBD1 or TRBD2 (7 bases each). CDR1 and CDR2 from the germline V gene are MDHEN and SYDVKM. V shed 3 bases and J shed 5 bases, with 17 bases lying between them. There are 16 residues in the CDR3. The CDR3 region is CASSLWGGGTNNEQFF. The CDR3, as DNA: TGTGCCAGCAGTTTGTGGGGAGGGGGCACTAACAATGAGCAGTTCTTC.

The CDR3 coding sequence is TGTGCCAGCAGCTTGGACAGGGCAAACACTGAAGCTTTCTTT. Translating gives CASSLDRANTEAFF. The genes are TRBV5-4 and TRBJ1-1; TRBD1 might be the D (6 bases). The CDR3 sequence is 14 residues long. The V gene's germline CDR1 is SGHNT and CDR2 YYREEE (reference sequence). V was shortened by 0 bases and J by 2 bases, with 8 bases between the two germline ends.

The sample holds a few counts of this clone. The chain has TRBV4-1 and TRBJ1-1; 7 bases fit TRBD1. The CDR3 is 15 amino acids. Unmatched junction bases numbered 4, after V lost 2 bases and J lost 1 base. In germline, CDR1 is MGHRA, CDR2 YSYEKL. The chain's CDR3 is CASSQPGQPNTEAFF. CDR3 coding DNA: TGCGCCAGCAGCCAACCGGGACAGCCGAACACTGAAGCTTTCTTT.

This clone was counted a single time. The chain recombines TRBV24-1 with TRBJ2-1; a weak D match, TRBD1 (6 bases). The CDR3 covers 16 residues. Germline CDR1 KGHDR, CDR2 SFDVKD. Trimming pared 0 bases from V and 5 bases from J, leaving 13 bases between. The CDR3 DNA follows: TGTGCCACCAGTGATTTGTACGGCAGGGGCAACAATGAGCAGTTCTTC. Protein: CATSDLYGRGNNEQFF.

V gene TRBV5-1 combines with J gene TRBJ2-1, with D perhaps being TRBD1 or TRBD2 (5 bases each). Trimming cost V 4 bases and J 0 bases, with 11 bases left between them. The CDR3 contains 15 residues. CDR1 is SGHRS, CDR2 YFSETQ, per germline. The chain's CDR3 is CASSVGTVSYNEQFF. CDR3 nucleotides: TGCGCCAGCAGCGTGGGGACGGTCTCCTACAATGAGCAGTTCTTC.

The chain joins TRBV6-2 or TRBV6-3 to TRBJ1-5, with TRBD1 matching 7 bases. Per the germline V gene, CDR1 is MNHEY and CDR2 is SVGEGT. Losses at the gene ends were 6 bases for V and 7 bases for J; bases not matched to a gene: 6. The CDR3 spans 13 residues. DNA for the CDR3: TGTGCCAGCAGCGGGACAGTAAACCAGCCCCAGCATTTT. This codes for CASSGTVNQPQHF.

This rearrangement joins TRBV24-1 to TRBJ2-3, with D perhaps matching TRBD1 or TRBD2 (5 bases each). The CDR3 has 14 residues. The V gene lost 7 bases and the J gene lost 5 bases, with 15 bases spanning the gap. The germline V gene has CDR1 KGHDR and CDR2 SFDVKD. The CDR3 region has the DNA TGTGCCACCAGATCGGCTGGGGGAGAAGATACGCAGTATTTT. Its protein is CATRSAGGEDTQYF.

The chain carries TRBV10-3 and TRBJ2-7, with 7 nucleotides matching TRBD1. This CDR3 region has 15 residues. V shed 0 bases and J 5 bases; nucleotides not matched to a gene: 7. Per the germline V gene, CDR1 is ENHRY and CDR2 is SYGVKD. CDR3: CAISESTGRVDEQYF. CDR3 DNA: TGTGCCATCAGTGAGTCGACAGGGAGAGTGGACGAGCAGTACTTC.

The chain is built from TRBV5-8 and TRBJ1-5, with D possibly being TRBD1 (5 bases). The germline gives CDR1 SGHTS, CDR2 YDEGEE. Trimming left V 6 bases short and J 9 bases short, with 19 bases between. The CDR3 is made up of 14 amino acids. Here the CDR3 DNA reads TGTGCCAGCATCCAAGAAGTGGGACTGCCGCCCCAGCATTTT. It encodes CASIQEVGLPPQHF.

The CDR3 sequence is CASSLGRRNTEAFF. For the CDR3, the DNA is TGTGCCAGCAGCTTAGGCCGGCGAAACACTGAAGCTTTCTTT. The J gene is TRBJ1-1, the V gene TRBV11-3; D is unresolved. The germline gives CDR1 SGHNT, CDR2 YENEEA. V lost 1 base, J lost 2 bases, and 8 bases lay in between. The CDR3 extends over 14 amino acids.

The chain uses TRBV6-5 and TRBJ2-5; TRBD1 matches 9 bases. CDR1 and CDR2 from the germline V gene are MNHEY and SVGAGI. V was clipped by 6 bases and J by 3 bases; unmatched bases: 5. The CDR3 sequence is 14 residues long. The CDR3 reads CASRGQGQKETQYF. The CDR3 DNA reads TGTGCCAGCAGGGGACAGGGACAAAAAGAGACCCAGTACTTC.